The clone carrying this T cell receptor beta chain was detected a few times. As yet, its antigen is unknown. The data were obtained in a study of T-cell reconstitution after alpha-beta-depleted transplantation in children. General study findings and limits: After transplant, at about two months, alpha-beta T cells were reportedly derived from several hundred expanded graft clones. Several patients had high TCRbeta diversity at day 60; it came from surviving recipient T cells and thymic progenitors. It was newly produced T cells that mostly accounted for T-cell counts and diversity one year after transplant.

Construction of the TCRbeta library involved unique molecular identifiers. TCRdb reprocessed the PCR reads with MiXCR, giving one entry per CDR3 protein. Here the sample spans some 200,000 distinct CDR3 sequences, roughly 8.3% being singletons. Between the trimmed V and J ends, which lost 4 bases and 1 base, there was a span of 17 bases. Per germline, CDR1 SGHAT and CDR2 FQDESV (reference sequence). The CDR3 runs to 17 residues. The TCR sequence derives from a male patient under 10 years old who had a stem cell transplant for acute myeloid leukemia, so the T cells may come from the graft donor. Here the sequenced sample was PBMCs, mostly from graft donor cells, taken 360 days after TCRalphabeta/CD19-depleted stem cell transplant. This chain joins TRBV11-1 and TRBJ1-3; TRBD1 is a possible D gene (5 bases). In nucleotides, the CDR3 is TGTGCCAGCAGCTCGTCTCCCGGGAGGGGTTCTGGAAACACCATATATTTT. Residues: CASSSSPGRGSGNTIYF.